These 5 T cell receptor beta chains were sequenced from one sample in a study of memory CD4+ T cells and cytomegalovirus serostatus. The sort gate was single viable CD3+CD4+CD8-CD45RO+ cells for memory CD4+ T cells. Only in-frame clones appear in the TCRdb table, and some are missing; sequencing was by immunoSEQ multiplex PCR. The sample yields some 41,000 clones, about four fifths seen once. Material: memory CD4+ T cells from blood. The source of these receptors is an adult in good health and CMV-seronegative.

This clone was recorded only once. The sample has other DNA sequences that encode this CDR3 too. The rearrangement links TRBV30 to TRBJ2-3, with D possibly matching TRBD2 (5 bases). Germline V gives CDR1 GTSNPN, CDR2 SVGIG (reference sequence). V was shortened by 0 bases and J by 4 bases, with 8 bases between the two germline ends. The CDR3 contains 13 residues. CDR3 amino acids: CAWSVRRADTQYF. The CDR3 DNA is TGTGCCTGGAGTGTAAGGCGGGCAGATACGCAGTATTTT. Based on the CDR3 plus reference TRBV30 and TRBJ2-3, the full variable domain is SQTIHQWPATLVQPVGSPLSLECTVEGTSNPNLYWYRQAAGRGLQLLFYSVGIGQISSEVPQNLSASRPQDRQFILSSKKLLLSDSGFYLCAWSVRRADTQYFGPGTRLTVL.

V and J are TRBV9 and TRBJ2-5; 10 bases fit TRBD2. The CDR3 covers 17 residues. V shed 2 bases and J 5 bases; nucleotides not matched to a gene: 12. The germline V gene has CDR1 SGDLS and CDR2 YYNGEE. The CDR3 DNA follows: TGTGCCAGCAGCGTTGGGGATCTAGCGGGGGAGCGTGAGACCCAGTACTTC. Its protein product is CASSVGDLAGERETQYF.

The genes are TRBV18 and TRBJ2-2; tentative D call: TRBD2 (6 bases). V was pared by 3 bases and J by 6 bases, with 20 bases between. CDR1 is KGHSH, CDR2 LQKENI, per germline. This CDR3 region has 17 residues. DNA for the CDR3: TGTGCCAGCTCACCCCAATTGGACTCCTCGGGGGCCGGGGAGCTGTTTTTT. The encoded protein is CASSPQLDSSGAGELFF.

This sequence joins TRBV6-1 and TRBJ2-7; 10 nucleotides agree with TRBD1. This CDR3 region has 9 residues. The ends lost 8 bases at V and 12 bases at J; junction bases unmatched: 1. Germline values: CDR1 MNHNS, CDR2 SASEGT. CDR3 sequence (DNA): TGTGCCAGCGGGGACAGGGGGTACTTC. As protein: CASGDRGYF.

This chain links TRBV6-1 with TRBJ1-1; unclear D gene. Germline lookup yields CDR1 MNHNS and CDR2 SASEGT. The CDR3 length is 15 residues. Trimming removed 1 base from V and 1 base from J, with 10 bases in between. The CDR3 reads CASSEVAYRNTEAFF. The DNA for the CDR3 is TGTGCCAGCAGTGAAGTAGCTTACAGGAACACTGAAGCTTTCTTT.